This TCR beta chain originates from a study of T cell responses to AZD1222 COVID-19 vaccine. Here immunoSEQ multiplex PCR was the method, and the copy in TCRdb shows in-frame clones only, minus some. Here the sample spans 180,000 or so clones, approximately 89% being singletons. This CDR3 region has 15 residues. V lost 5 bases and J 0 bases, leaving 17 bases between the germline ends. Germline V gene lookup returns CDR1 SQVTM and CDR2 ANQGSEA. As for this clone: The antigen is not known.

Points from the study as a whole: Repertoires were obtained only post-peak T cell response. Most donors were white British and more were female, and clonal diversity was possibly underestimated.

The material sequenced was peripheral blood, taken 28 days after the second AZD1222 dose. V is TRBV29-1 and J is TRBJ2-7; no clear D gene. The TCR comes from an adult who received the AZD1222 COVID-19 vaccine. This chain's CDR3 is CSVSFRRWTSYEQYF. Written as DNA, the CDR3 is TGCAGCGTTTCATTTAGGAGATGGACCTCCTACGAGCAGTACTTC.